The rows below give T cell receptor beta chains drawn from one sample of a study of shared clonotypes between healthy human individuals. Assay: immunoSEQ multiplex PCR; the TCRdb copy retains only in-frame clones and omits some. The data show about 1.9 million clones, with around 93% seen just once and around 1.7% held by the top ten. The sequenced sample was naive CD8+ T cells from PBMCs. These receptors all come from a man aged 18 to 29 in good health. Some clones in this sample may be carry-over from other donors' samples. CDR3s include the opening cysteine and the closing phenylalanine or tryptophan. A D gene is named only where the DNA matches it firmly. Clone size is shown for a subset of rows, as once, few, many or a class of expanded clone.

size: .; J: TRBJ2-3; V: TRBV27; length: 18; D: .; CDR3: CASSPRARKPQDTDTQYF; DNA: TGTGCCAGCAGCCCCCGTGCGCGGAAGCCACAAGACACAGATACGCAGTATTTT
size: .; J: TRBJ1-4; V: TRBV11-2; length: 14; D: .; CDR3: CASSPVEVGEKLFF; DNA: TGTGCCAGCAGCCCCGTGGAGGTGGGGGAAAAACTGTTTTTT
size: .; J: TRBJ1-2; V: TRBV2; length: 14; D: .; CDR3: CASSEAKLPEGRTF; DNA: TGTGCCAGCAGTGAAGCTAAGCTCCCCGAAGGCCGCACCTTC
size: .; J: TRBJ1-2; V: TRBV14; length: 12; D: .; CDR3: CASSQGTYGYTF; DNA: TGTGCCAGCAGCCAGGGGACCTATGGCTACACCTTC
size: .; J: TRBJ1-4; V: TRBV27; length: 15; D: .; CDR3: CASSSAGRVNEKLFF; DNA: TGTGCCAGCAGTTCGGCGGGTCGGGTTAATGAAAAACTGTTTTTT
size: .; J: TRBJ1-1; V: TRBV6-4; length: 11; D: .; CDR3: CASSDGREAFF; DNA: TGTGCCAGCAGTGACGGAAGGGAAGCTTTCTTT
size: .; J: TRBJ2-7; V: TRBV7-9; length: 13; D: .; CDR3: CASSLGGTYEQYF; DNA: TGTGCCAGCAGCTTAGGGGGCACCTACGAGCAGTACTTC
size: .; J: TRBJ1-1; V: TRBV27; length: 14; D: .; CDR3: CASSLFRANTEAFF; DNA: TGTGCCAGCAGTTTATTTCGGGCAAACACTGAAGCTTTCTTT
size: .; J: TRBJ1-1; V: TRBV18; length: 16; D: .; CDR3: CASSPLDEESNTEAFF; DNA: TGTGCCAGCTCACCCCTGGATGAGGAGTCGAACACTGAAGCTTTCTTT
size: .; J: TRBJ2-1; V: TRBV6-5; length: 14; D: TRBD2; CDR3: CASRLGGTYNEQFF; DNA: TGTGCCAGCAGGCTCGGGGGGACGTACAATGAGCAGTTCTTC
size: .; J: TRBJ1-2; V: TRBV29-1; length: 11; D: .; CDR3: CSAGTPRGYTF; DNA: TGCAGCGCCGGGACACCGCGTGGCTACACCTTC
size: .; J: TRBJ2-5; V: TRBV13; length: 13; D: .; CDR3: CASSIRGSETQYF; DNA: TGTGCCAGCAGCATCAGGGGTAGCGAGACCCAGTACTTC
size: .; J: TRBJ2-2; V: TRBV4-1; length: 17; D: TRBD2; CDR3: CASSQGGLAGGPGELFF; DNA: TGCGCCAGCAGCCAAGGGGGACTAGCGGGAGGGCCCGGGGAGCTGTTTTTT
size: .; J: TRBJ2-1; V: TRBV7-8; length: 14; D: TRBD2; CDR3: CASSSPLGGLGQFF; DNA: TGTGCCAGCAGCTCCCCCCTGGGAGGGTTAGGGCAGTTCTTC
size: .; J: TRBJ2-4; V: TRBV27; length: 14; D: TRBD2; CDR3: CASSLTSGRNIQYF; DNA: TGTGCCAGCAGTTTGACTAGCGGGAGAAACATTCAGTACTTC
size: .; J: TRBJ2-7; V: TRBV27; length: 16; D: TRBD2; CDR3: CASSLYGSGRALEQYF; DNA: TGTGCCAGCAGTTTATATGGTAGCGGGAGGGCCCTCGAGCAGTACTTC
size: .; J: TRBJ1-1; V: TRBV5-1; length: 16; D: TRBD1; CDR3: CASSGPTGDLNTEAFF; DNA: TGCGCCAGCAGCGGGCCGACAGGGGACCTGAACACTGAAGCTTTCTTT
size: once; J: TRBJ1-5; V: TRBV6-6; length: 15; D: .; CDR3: CASREDRGSNQPQHF; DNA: TGTGCCAGCAGGGAGGACCGGGGGAGCAATCAGCCCCAGCATTTT
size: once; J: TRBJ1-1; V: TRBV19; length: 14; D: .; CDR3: CATSDRGRNTEAFF; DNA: TGTGCCACCTCGGATCGAGGGCGAAACACTGAAGCTTTCTTT
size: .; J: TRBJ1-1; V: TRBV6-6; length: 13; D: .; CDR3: CASSWLPQDEAFF; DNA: TGTGCCAGCAGTTGGTTACCACAGGATGAAGCTTTCTTT
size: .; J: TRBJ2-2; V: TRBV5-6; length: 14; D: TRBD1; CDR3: CASSRGGPTGELFF; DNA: TGTGCCAGCAGCAGAGGGGGCCCCACCGGGGAGCTGTTTTTT
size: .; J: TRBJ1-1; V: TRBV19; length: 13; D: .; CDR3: CASSMRGRTEAFF; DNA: TGTGCCAGTAGTATGCGCGGACGGACTGAAGCTTTCTTT
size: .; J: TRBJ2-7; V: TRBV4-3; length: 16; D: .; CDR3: CASSQDIGAPPYEQYF; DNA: TGCGCCAGCAGCCAGGACATAGGGGCGCCTCCCTACGAGCAGTACTTC
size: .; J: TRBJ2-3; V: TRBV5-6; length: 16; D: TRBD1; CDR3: CASSPEDGTDPFTQYF; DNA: TGTGCCAGCAGCCCCGAGGATGGGACAGATCCCTTTACGCAGTATTTT
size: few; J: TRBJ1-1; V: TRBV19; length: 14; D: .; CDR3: CASNHQTPRTEAFF; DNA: TGTGCCAGTAACCACCAAACCCCCAGGACTGAAGCTTTCTTT
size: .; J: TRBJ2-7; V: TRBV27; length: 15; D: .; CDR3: CASSLGGQDNYEQYF; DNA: TGTGCCAGCAGTTTGGGAGGACAAGATAACTACGAGCAGTACTTC
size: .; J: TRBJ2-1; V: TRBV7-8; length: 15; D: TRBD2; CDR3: CASRPSGQSYNEQFF; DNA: TGTGCCAGCAGGCCTAGCGGACAATCCTACAATGAGCAGTTCTTC
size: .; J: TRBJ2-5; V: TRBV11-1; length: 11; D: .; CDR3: CASSNGETQYF; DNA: TGTGCCAGCAGTAACGGAGAGACCCAGTACTTC
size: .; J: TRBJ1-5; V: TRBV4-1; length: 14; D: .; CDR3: CASSPGSYNQPQHF; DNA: TGCGCCAGCAGCCCCGGCTCCTACAATCAGCCCCAGCATTTT
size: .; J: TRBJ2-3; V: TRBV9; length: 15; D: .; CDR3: CASSPRRGPTDTQYF; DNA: TGTGCCAGCAGCCCCCGGAGGGGCCCTACAGATACGCAGTATTTT
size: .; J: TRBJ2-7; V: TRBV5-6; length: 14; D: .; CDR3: CASSQGTANYEQYF; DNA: TGTGCCAGCAGCCAGGGGACCGCGAACTACGAGCAGTACTTC
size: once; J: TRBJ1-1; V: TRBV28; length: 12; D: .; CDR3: CAVGGENTEAFF; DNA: TGTGCGGTCGGGGGTGAGAACACTGAAGCTTTCTTT
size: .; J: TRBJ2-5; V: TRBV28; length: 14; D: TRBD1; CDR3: CASSGTGTQETQYF; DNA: TGTGCCAGCAGTGGGACAGGGACTCAAGAGACCCAGTACTTC
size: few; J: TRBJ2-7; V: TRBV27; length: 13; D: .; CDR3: CASSFSGSYEQYF; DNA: TGTGCCAGCAGTTTTAGTGGCTCCTACGAGCAGTACTTC
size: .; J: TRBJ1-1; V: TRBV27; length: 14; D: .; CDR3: CASSFYRGNTEAFF; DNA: TGTGCCAGCAGTTTCTACAGAGGGAACACTGAAGCTTTCTTT